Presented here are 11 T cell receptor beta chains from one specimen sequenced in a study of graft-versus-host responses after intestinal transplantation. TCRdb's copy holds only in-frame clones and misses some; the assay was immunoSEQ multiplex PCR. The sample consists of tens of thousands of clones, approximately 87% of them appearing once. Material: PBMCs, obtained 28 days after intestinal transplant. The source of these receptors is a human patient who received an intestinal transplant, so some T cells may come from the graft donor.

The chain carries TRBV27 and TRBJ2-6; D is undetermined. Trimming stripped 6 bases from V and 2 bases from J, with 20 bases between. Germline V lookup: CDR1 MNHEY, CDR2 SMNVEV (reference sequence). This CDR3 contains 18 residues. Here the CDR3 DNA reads TGTGCCAGCAGCATGGTGTCGGTGGTGAGCACTGGGGCCAACGTCCTGACTTTC. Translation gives CASSMVSVVSTGANVLTF.

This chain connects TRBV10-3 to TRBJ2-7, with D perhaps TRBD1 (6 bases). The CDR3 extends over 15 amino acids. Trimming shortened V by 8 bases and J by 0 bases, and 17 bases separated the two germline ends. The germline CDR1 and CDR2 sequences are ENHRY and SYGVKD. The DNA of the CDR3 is TGTGCCATCGGCTCACAGGGTATGAGCTCCTACGAGCAGTACTTC. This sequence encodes CAIGSQGMSSYEQYF.

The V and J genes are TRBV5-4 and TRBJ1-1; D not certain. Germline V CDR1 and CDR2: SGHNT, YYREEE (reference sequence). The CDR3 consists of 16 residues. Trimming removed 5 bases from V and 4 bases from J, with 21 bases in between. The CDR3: CASRLWGMDASTEAFF. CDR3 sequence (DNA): TGTGCCAGCAGACTATGGGGAATGGACGCTAGCACTGAAGCTTTCTTT.

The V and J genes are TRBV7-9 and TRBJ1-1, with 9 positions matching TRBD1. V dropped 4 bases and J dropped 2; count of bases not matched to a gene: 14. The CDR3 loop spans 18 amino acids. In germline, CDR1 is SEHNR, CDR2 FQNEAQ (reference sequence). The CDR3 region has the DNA TGTGCCAGCAGCTCTGCCCTTCACTCGGGACAGGGCAACACTGAAGCTTTCTTT. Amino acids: CASSSALHSGQGNTEAFF.

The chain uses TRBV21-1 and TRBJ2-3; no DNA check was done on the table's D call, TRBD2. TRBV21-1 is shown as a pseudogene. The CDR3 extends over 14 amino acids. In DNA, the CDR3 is TGTGCCAGCAGCAGGCTAGCTTGCACAGATACGCAGTATTTT. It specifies CASSRLACTDTQYF.

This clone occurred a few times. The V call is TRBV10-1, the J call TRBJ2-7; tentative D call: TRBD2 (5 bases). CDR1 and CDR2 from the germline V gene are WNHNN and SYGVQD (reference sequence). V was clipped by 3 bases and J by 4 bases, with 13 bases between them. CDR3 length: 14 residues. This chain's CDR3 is CASSEGARVYEQYF. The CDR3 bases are TGCGCCAGCAGTGAAGGAGCGAGGGTTTACGAGCAGTACTTC.

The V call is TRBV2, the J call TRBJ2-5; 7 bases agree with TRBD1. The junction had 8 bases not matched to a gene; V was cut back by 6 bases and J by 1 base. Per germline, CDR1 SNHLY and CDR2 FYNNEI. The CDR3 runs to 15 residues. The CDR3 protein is CASRATTGSQETQYF. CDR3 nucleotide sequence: TGTGCCAGCAGGGCTACGACAGGGTCCCAAGAGACCCAGTACTTC.

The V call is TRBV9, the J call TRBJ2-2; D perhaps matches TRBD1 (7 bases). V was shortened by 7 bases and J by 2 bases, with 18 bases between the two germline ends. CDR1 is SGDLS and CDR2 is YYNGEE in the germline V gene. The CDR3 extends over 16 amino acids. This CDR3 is CASSQGGHSNTGELFF. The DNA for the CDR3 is TGTGCCAGCTCTCAGGGGGGTCACTCTAACACCGGGGAGCTGTTTTTT.

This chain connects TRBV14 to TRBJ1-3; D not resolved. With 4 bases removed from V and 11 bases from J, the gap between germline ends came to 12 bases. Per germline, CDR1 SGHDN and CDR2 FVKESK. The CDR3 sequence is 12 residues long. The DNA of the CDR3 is TGTGCCAGCAGCCTTGCCGAAGTCGCCATATATTTT. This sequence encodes CASSLAEVAIYF.

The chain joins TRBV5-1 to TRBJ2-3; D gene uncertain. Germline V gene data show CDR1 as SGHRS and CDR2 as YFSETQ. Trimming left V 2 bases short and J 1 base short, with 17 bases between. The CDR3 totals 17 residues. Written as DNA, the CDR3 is TGCGCCAGCAGCTTAACAGTAAGATTTGTTGGCACAGATACGCAGTATTTT. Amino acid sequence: CASSLTVRFVGTDTQYF.

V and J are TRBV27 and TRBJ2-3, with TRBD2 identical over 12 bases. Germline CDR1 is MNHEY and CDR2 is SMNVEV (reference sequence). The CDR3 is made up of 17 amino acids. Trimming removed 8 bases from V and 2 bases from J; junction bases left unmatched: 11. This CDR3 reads CASSRTSGTIHTDTQYF. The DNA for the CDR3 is TGTGCCAGCTCCCGGACTAGCGGGACGATTCACACAGATACGCAGTATTTT.